This passage covers 31 T cell receptor beta chains from one sample sequenced in a study of T cells in Graves' hyperthyroidism and ophthalmopathy. Researchers amplified the TCR beta CDR3 regions from RNA transcripts. First-round RT-PCR with HTBI primers amplified the TCR CDR3 region. MiXCR was run by TCRdb on the multiplex PCR reads, yielding one entry per CDR3 protein. The repertoire has around 420,000 distinct CDR3 sequences, roughly 13% of them found once; the top ten carry about 4.9%. The sample taken for sequencing was blood. These TCRs come from a woman aged 18-29 years with Graves' hyperthyroidism.

This clonotype has more than one count but fewer than ten. The genes are TRBV10-3 and TRBJ2-3, with no clear D. V gave up 11 bases and J gave up 0 bases, with 6 bases separating them. The V gene's germline CDR1 is ENHRY and CDR2 SYGVKD. The CDR3 covers 11 residues. The CDR3 region is CAVSSTDTQYF. CDR3 sequence (DNA): TGTGCCGTATCTAGCACAGATACGCAGTATTTT.

The genes are TRBV6-1 and TRBJ1-3; D is perhaps TRBD1 (5 bases). Germline V gene sequence: CDR1 MNHNS, CDR2 SASEGT. V lost 5 bases and J 0 bases, leaving 26 bases between the germline ends. CDR3 length equals 20 residues. The CDR3 loop reads CASSPLGGNAGYDSGNTIYF. DNA of the CDR3: TGTGCCAGCAGTCCTCTTGGGGGAAATGCGGGATACGACTCTGGAAACACCATATATTTT.

This clonotype was picked up many times. The chain uses TRBV18 and TRBJ2-7; TRBD1 matches at 11 bases. Germline V gene data show CDR1 as KGHSH and CDR2 as LQKENI. Germline trimming cut 6 bases from V and 1 base from J; bases unmatched to any gene: 5. The CDR3 is made up of 15 amino acids. In DNA form, the CDR3 reads TGTGCCAGCTCCCTGGGGACAGGGGGGTCCTACGAGCAGTACTTC. Translated, it gives CASSLGTGGSYEQYF.

Many counts were recorded for this clonotype. The chain has TRBV7-3 and TRBJ2-3; 8 nucleotides match TRBD2. Germline V gene lookup returns CDR1 SGHTA and CDR2 FQGTGA. Germline trimming cut 5 bases from V and 3 bases from J; bases unmatched to any gene: 16. The CDR3 runs to 18 residues. CDR3 protein: CASSRGGSGKERTDTQYF. The CDR3 DNA sequence: TGTGCCAGCAGCCGTGGAGGTAGCGGGAAGGAGAGGACAGATACGCAGTATTTT. Full variable domain (outside the CDR3, taken from reference TRBV7-3 and TRBJ2-3): GAGVSQTPSNKVTEKGKYVELRCDPISGHTALYWYRQSLGQGPEFLIYFQGTGAADDSGLPNDRFFAVRPEGSVSTLKIQRTERGDSAVYLCASSRGGSGKERTDTQYFGPGTRLTVL.

V and J are TRBV29-1 and TRBJ2-2; tentative D call: TRBD1 (6 bases). V dropped 6 bases and J dropped 0 bases, with 11 bases sitting between them. In germline, CDR1 is SQVTM, CDR2 ANQGSEA. The CDR3 extends over 14 amino acids. CDR3 DNA: TGCAGCGTGGGGGACACCGCGAACACCGGGGAGCTGTTTTTT. Translation: CSVGDTANTGELFF.

There are a few counts of this clonotype. J is TRBJ2-3 and V is TRBV29-1; possibly TRBD1 or TRBD2 for D (7 bases each). The V gene's germline CDR1 is SQVTM and CDR2 ANQGSEA. V was trimmed by 0 bases and J by 5 bases, leaving 18 bases between them. The CDR3 totals 16 residues. The CDR3 DNA sequence: TGCAGCGTTGAAGATGCAAGTCCAGGGGGGGAAGATACGCAGTATTTT. Translation: CSVEDASPGGEDTQYF.

The V call is TRBV28, the J call TRBJ2-1, with TRBD2 identical over 15 bases. The CDR3 extends over 17 amino acids. In germline, CDR1 is MDHEN, CDR2 SYDVKM. V shed 5 bases and J 7 bases; nucleotides not matched to a gene: 9. The CDR3 nucleotides are TGTGCCAGCAGTCCTCCGGGACTAGCGGGAGGTCATAATGAGCAGTTCTTC. It is translated as CASSPPGLAGGHNEQFF.

This clonotype was observed many times. The chain joins TRBV29-1 to TRBJ1-1, with D hard to call. Trimming removed 5 bases at V and 4 bases at J, with 8 bases between. Germline CDR1 is SQVTM and CDR2 is ANQGSEA. This CDR3 has 11 amino acids. As DNA, the CDR3 is TGCAGCGTTTCGGACCTCACTGAAGCTTTCTTT. Translation gives CSVSDLTEAFF.

This clonotype was picked up a small number of times. The DNA for the CDR3 is TGTGCCAGCAGTGTCGACCACGCAGGCTACAATGAGCAGTTCTTC. It encodes CASSVDHAGYNEQFF. The chain couples TRBV6-1 to TRBJ2-1; D is undetermined. CDR1 and CDR2 (germline): MNHNS, SASEGT. V gave up 4 bases and J gave up 3 bases, with 13 bases separating them. CDR3 length: 15 amino acids.

This clonotype was seen repeatedly, ten times or more. The gene calls are TRBV27 and TRBJ2-1, with D perhaps TRBD1 or TRBD2 (5 bases each). The CDR3 loop spans 14 amino acids. With 3 bases removed from V and 8 bases from J, the gap between germline ends came to 14 bases. The germline CDR1 and CDR2 sequences are MNHEY and SMNVEV (reference sequence). CDR3 in amino acids: CASSLVEGIHEQFF. The DNA of the CDR3 is TGTGCCAGCAGTTTGGTAGAGGGGATTCATGAGCAGTTCTTC.

In its sample, this clonotype was seen many times. The chain links TRBV2 to TRBJ1-1; D not certain. Germline V gene data show CDR1 as SNHLY and CDR2 as FYNNEI. The CDR3 has 14 residues. With 1 base removed from V and 6 bases from J, the gap between germline ends came to 12 bases. The CDR3 reads CASSEGVGRAEAFF. The CDR3 coding sequence is TGTGCCAGCAGTGAAGGGGTGGGAAGGGCTGAAGCTTTCTTT.

The genes are TRBV6-2 or TRBV6-3 and TRBJ2-1; 9 nucleotides agree with TRBD2. CDR3 length: 16 amino acids. Germline V gene lookup returns CDR1 MNHEY and CDR2 SVGEGT. V shed 3 bases, J shed 4 bases, and the junction held 7 bases outside the gene matches. In DNA form, the CDR3 reads TGTGCCAGCAGTTATCTCCTAGCGGGGCATTACAATGAGCAGTTCTTC. Amino acids: CASSYLLAGHYNEQFF.

This clonotype was seen repeatedly, ten times or more. The V and J genes are TRBV28 and TRBJ1-2, with D possibly being TRBD1 (5 bases). The CDR3 loop spans 14 amino acids. Germline values: CDR1 MDHEN, CDR2 SYDVKM. V lost 2 bases and J lost 2, with 9 bases in between. This chain's CDR3 is CASSLGAGNYGYTF. DNA for the CDR3: TGTGCCAGCAGTTTAGGGGCAGGGAACTATGGCTACACCTTC.

This clonotype came up many times. This chain connects TRBV9 to TRBJ2-1; TRBD2 matches 9 bases. The CDR3 totals 17 residues. Trimming at V came to 2 bases and at J to 0 bases, leaving 6 bases not matched to a gene. CDR1 is SGDLS and CDR2 is YYNGEE in the germline V gene. The CDR3 spells CASSVVASGNSYNEQFF. In DNA form, the CDR3 reads TGTGCCAGCAGCGTTGTGGCTAGCGGGAACTCCTACAATGAGCAGTTCTTC.

This clonotype was found many times. This rearrangement joins TRBV2 to TRBJ2-5; 7 bases map to TRBD2. From germline, CDR1 is SNHLY and CDR2 FYNNEI. V lost 1 base to trimming and J lost 5 bases; unmatched junction nucleotides: 7. The CDR3 loop spans 15 amino acids. The CDR3 spells CASSEVGGRDETQYF. The CDR3 DNA sequence: TGTGCCAGCAGTGAAGTCGGCGGGAGAGATGAGACCCAGTACTTC.

The chain links TRBV29-1 to TRBJ2-1; 9 nucleotides match TRBD2. This CDR3 is 13 amino acids long. Germline trimming cut 6 bases from V and 12 bases from J; bases unmatched to any gene: 12. Germline CDR1 SQVTM, CDR2 ANQGSEA. The CDR3 here is CSVHSGRRFGQFF. In DNA, the CDR3 is TGCAGCGTCCATAGCGGGAGAAGGTTCGGGCAGTTCTTC.

There are many counts of this clonotype. This chain connects TRBV20-1 to TRBJ1-4; perhaps TRBD1 as D (6 bases). This CDR3 has 15 residues. The germline V gene encodes CDR1 DFQATT and CDR2 SNEGSKA (reference sequence). V was cut by 6 bases and J by 5 bases, with 19 bases left in between. CDR3 in amino acids: CSAKTGGQNNEKLFF. CDR3 nucleotides: TGCAGTGCCAAAACGGGTGGACAGAACAATGAAAAACTGTTTTTT.

This clonotype was seen ten or more times. This sequence joins TRBV7-2 and TRBJ2-5; TRBD1 matches at 8 bases. This CDR3 comprises 15 residues. From germline, CDR1 is SGHTA and CDR2 FQGNSA. V lost 0 bases, J lost 5 bases, and 5 bases stayed unmatched. In DNA, the CDR3 is TGTGCCAGCAGCTTAGCTTCCAGGGGGCATGAGACCCAGTACTTC. This gives the protein CASSLASRGHETQYF.

This clonotype was picked up a small number of times. Relative to the germline gene, one junction end is altered; a read error may explain this. The chain combines TRBV6-1 with TRBJ2-1; 10 bases fit TRBD2. The germline CDR1 and CDR2 sequences are MNHNS and SASEGT. The CDR3 is made up of 13 amino acids. The CDR3 is CASSPNLAGGLVF. For the CDR3, the DNA is TGTGCCAGCAGCCCTAATTTAGCGGGAGGTCTTGTCTTC.

This clonotype has ten or more counts. The chain is built from TRBV7-3 and TRBJ2-5, with TRBD2 identical over 10 bases. The CDR3 covers 15 residues. Germline-derived CDR1 and CDR2 are SGHTA and FQGTGA. V trimming: 4 bases; J trimming: 5 bases; junction bases outside the gene matches: 7. The CDR3 bases are TGTGCCAGCAGCTACGGAGCGGGAGGGGGCGAGACCCAGTACTTC. Amino acid sequence: CASSYGAGGGETQYF. Using reference TRBV7-3 and TRBJ2-5 for the parts outside the CDR3, the full variable domain is GAGVSQTPSNKVTEKGKYVELRCDPISGHTALYWYRQSLGQGPEFLIYFQGTGAADDSGLPNDRFFAVRPEGSVSTLKIQRTERGDSAVYLCASSYGAGGGETQYFGPGTRLLVL.

This clonotype was detected a few times. The chain carries TRBV3-1 and TRBJ2-1; D gene uncertain. The V gene lost 5 bases and the J gene lost 8 bases, with 13 bases spanning the gap. The CDR3 consists of 13 residues. Germline CDR1 is LGHDT and CDR2 is YNNKEL (reference sequence). The CDR3 DNA sequence: TGTGCCAGCAGCGCGACCGCTTTTTATGAGCAGTTCTTC. Translation gives CASSATAFYEQFF.

Concerning this clonotype itself: A clone one base away is much larger, so this may be a read error. This rearrangement joins TRBV6-5 to TRBJ1-2, with D unclear. The CDR3 covers 13 residues. The germline V gene encodes CDR1 MNHEY and CDR2 SVGAGI. CDR3 region: CVSSTQATGGYTF. The CDR3 DNA reads TGTGTCAGCAGTACTCAGGCCACGGGGGGCTACACCTTC.

The V call is TRBV4-1, the J call TRBJ2-7; 8 bases are shared with TRBD2. Germline CDR1 is MGHRA and CDR2 is YSYEKL. There are 17 residues in the CDR3. V lost 2 bases, J lost 5 bases, and 14 bases stayed unmatched. The CDR3 nucleotides read TGCGCCAGCAGCCAAAGCTTCTCGGGAGGGCCTGTCGACGAGCAGTACTTC. Its protein is CASSQSFSGGPVDEQYF.

This clonotype came up a few times. The chain is built from TRBV29-1 and TRBJ2-2; D might be TRBD1 (5 bases). This CDR3 comprises 13 residues. V was trimmed by 2 bases and J by 7 bases, leaving 11 bases between them. CDR1 and CDR2 (germline): SQVTM, ANQGSEA. The CDR3: CSVERGGDGELFF. In DNA form, the CDR3 reads TGCAGCGTTGAAAGGGGTGGGGACGGGGAGCTGTTTTTT.

In its sample, this clonotype was seen many times. The chain couples TRBV20-1 to TRBJ2-1; the D gene is possibly TRBD2 (6 bases). Trimming took 3 bases from V and 8 from J, leaving 14 bases between them. Per germline, CDR1 DFQATT and CDR2 SNEGSKA (reference sequence). This CDR3 spans 13 amino acids. CDR3 DNA sequence: TGCAGTGCTAGGGGGGGACGGAGCCATGAGCAGTTCTTC. This sequence encodes CSARGGRSHEQFF.

Ten or more counts support this clonotype. This chain links TRBV7-2 with TRBJ2-7, with TRBD2 identical over 7 bases. Germline V gene sequence: CDR1 SGHTA, CDR2 FQGNSA. The CDR3 extends over 14 amino acids. V was pared by 4 bases and J by 4 bases, with 7 bases of the junction left unmatched. The DNA of the CDR3 is TGTGCCAGCAGCTCCTGGGAGGGCGGGTACGAGCAGTACTTC. It translates to CASSSWEGGYEQYF. Looking up the rest from reference TRBV7-2 and TRBJ2-7 gives the full variable domain: GAGVSQSPSNKVTEKGKDVELRCDPISGHTALYWYRQSLGQGLEFLIYFQGNSAPDKSGLPSDRFSAERTGGSVSTLTIQRTQQEDSAVYLCASSSWEGGYEQYFGPGTRLTVT.

This clonotype has ten or more counts. This sequence joins TRBV20-1 and TRBJ2-3; TRBD1 agrees at 8 bases. V trimming: 5 bases; J trimming: 2 bases; junction bases outside the gene matches: 6. This CDR3 is 14 amino acids long. Germline CDR1 and CDR2: DFQATT and SNEGSKA (reference sequence). CDR3 coding DNA: TGCAGTGCTCAGGACAGGGCCTACACAGATACGCAGTATTTT. This encodes CSAQDRAYTDTQYF.

This clonotype was counted ten times or more. The rearrangement links TRBV6-2 or TRBV6-3 to TRBJ2-1, with D possibly matching TRBD2 (5 bases). The CDR3 is made up of 12 amino acids. Germline CDR1 reads MNHEY; CDR2 reads SVGEGT. Trimming removed 5 bases from V and 7 bases from J, with 9 bases in between. Here the CDR3 reads CASSPRRNEQFF. The DNA for the CDR3 is TGTGCCAGCAGTCCTCGGAGGAATGAGCAGTTCTTC.

In this sample, this clonotype turned up many times. The chain carries TRBV5-1 and TRBJ2-7, with 7 bases aligning to TRBD1. V lost 0 bases and J lost 3; bases outside the gene matches: 6. In germline, CDR1 is SGHRS, CDR2 YFSETQ. The CDR3 consists of 15 residues. Here the CDR3 reads CASSLERGGLYEQYF. The CDR3 nucleotides read TGCGCCAGCAGCTTGGAAAGAGGGGGCCTCTACGAGCAGTACTTC.

This clonotype was detected ten times or more. V and J are TRBV29-1 and TRBJ2-5; 7 nucleotides agree with TRBD2. The CDR3 sequence is 10 residues long. From germline, CDR1 is SQVTM and CDR2 ANQGSEA. In DNA form, the CDR3 reads TGCAGTGGCGGGAGAGAGACCCAGTACTTC. Translating it yields CSGGRETQYF.

This chain joins TRBV10-2 and TRBJ1-1; D is undetermined. Trimming took 5 bases from V and 5 from J, leaving 12 bases between them. This CDR3 comprises 13 residues. The germline V gene encodes CDR1 WSHSY and CDR2 SAAADI. CDR3 region: CASSPQTYTEAFF. CDR3 DNA: TGCGCCAGCAGTCCGCAGACCTATACTGAAGCTTTCTTT.